This TCR beta chain comes out of a study of blood T cell repertoires in COVID-19. Across the study: COVID-19 samples collected from the United States, Italy and Spain covered acute and convalescent phases. PBMCs, B-cell-depleted T cells, or T cells were the source of the cDNA or gDNA that made up the material.

How the authors handled the data: Amplification from reference gene primers served as the basis for estimated nucleated cell counts. Measured with immunoSEQ multiplex PCR; TCRdb has only the in-frame clones, and not every one. V and J calls and clone size are as listed in that table; D and trimming were resolved from the DNA. In the table there are approximately 380,000 clones, 85% of which are singletons. Trimming took 1 base from V and 2 from J, leaving 12 bases between them. Germline lookup yields CDR1 SGHVS and CDR2 FNYEAQ. The CDR3 covers 15 residues. The genes are TRBV7-6 and TRBJ2-7; TRBD1 is a possible D gene (7 bases). Specimen: peripheral blood. This sequence was found in a woman between 18 and 29 years old with acute or convalescent COVID-19. The CDR3 here is CASSLDRGLTYEQYF. The CDR3 DNA is TGTGCCAGCAGCTTAGACAGGGGACTTACCTACGAGCAGTACTTC.